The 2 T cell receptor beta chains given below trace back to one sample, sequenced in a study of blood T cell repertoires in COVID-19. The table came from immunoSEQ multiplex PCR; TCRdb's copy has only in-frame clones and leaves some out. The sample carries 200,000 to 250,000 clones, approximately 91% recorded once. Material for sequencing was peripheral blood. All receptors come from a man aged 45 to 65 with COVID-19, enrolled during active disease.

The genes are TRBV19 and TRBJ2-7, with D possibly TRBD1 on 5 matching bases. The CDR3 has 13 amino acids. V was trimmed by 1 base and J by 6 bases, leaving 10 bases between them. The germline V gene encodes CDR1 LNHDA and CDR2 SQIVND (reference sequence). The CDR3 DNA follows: TGTGCCAGTAGTATAGCGCAGGGTTTCGAGCAGTACTTC. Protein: CASSIAQGFEQYF.

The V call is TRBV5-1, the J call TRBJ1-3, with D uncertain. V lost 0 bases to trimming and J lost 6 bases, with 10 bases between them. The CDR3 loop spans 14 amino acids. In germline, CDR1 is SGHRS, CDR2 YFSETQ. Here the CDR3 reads CASSLVGDENTIYF. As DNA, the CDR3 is TGCGCCAGCAGCTTGGTCGGGGATGAAAACACCATATATTTT.